This T cell receptor (beta chain) was sequenced for a study of cytomegalovirus exposure and HLA in healthy donors. With respect to this clone: The antigen remains undetermined.

It was with 60 Vbeta and 13 Jbeta primers that the PCR ran. TCRdb's table, derived via immunoSEQ multiplex PCR, lists solely in-frame clones and lacks some. In total, the table holds under 200,000 clones. The V gene end was trimmed by 3 bases and the J gene end by 8 bases; junction bases not matched to a gene: 8. Looked up from germline, CDR1 is KGHSH and CDR2 is LQKENI. The CDR3 runs to 16 residues. Findings of the study overall: In a later analysis, about 17,000 TCR beta sequences were associated with HLA alleles at 0.05 false discovery rate.

The TCR comes from a man aged 25-40 years in good health and CMV-seronegative. The rearrangement joins TRBV18 to TRBJ2-1; TRBD1 matches 12 bases. Sequenced input: PBMCs. The CDR3 is CASSPPGTGGRDEQFF. The DNA of the CDR3 is TGTGCCAGCTCACCCCCCGGGACAGGGGGCAGAGATGAGCAGTTCTTC.